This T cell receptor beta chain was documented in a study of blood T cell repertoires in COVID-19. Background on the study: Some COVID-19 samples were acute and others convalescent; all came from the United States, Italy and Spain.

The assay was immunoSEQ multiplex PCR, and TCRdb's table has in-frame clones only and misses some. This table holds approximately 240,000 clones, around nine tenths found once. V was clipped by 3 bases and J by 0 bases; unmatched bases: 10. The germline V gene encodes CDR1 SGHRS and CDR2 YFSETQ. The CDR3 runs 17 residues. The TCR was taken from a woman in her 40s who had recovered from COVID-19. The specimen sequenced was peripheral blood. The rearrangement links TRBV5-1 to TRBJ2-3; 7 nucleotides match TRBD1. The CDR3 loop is CASSSDRATISTDTQYF. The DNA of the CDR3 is TGCGCCAGCAGCTCCGACAGGGCTACAATCAGCACAGATACGCAGTATTTT.